The text below deals with one T cell receptor beta chain. Its antigen remains unidentified. Treatment in this sample: roughly 20 received Ad26.COV2.S at low or high dose, single or two shots; about 5 received placebo; per-sample allocation not given. Sampling happened 63 days after the first vaccine or placebo injection. The sample originates from a study of Ad26.COV2.S vaccination and SARS-CoV-2 variants. The wider study: Donor got 5x10^10 or 1x10^11 viral particles of Ad26.COV2.S. Study outcomes and limitations: Vaccine recipients had higher spike-specific TCR breadth than placebo recipients.

TCRdb keeps only in-frame clones here, not all; method: immunoSEQ multiplex PCR. The sample contains some 400,000 clones, approximately 90% of which appear only once. This TCR was sampled from a person between 18 and 65 years old who received the Ad26.COV2.S COVID-19 vaccine or a placebo. This sample comprised peripheral blood, obtained in a trial of Ad26.COV2.S vaccine versus placebo.

CDR3 region: CASSLRGTSVSYEQYF. In nucleotides, the CDR3 is TGTGCCAGCAGTTTACGAGGGACTAGCGTATCCTACGAGCAGTACTTC. The chain is built from TRBV27 and TRBJ2-7; TRBD2 agrees at 10 bases. V lost 2 bases to trimming and J lost 1 base; unmatched junction nucleotides: 5. Germline V gene lookup returns CDR1 MNHEY and CDR2 SMNVEV (reference sequence). This CDR3 is built from 16 residues.